This TCR beta chain was obtained from a study of beta chain features in type 1 diabetes (dated by TCRdb to the late 2010s). Looking at the study overall: Patients and healthy donors did not differ in mean age, gender distribution, total cell number or subset yield. Whereas all 30 or so donors provided naive and central memory subsets, regulatory and stem cell-like memory subsets were isolated from just 8 patients and roughly eight healthy donors. The study compared TCRB repertoires of sorted circulating CD4+ T cell subsets between recently diagnosed type 1 diabetes patients and matched healthy donors. A total of about 110 million sorted cells were examined across all samples, and the number of cells per subset was strongly correlated with RNA yield.

From each donor, a single peripheral blood sample of 90 to 150 mL on average was drawn into heparinised tubes. A BD FACSAria II was used to sort naive, central memory, regulatory and stem cell-like memory CD4+ T cells with a panel that included CD45RO, CCR7, CD25, CD127, CD95 and CD27. Purity was above 95% for every sorted population. PBMCs were isolated immediately by Lymphoprep density gradient centrifugation and stained directly without culture. So that batch effects would be minimized, each experiment stained and sorted samples in pairs, pairing one healthy donor with one patient. All of the isolated RNA was reverse transcribed with the High Capacity cDNA Reverse Transcription Kit, so expressed TCRB transcripts were sequenced. Stem cell-like memory T cell samples underwent survey-depth immunoSEQ sequencing, averaging roughly 1 million total reads per sample. After sorted cells were lysed in RLT buffer, RNA was extracted with DNase-treated RNeasy Micro or Mini kits, with the choice depending on cell number. Each cell subset was processed on its own to prevent cross-contamination, while patient and healthy donor samples were processed together. The immunoSEQ multiplex PCR was used to amplify TCRB sequences from cDNA, yielding 87-bp fragments that span the CDR3 region. Amplicons were sequenced on the Illumina HiSeq platform. As for the original processing: Synthetic template baselines were used to correct PCR bias computationally, reads within Hamming distance 2 were collapsed, and singletons that could not be merged were discarded. Reads were aligned against IMGT so that V, D and J genes, CDR3 length and insertions or deletions at six rearrangement sites could be assigned. Clonotype counts were normalized to sorted cell number within each subset before computing true diversity and Gini coefficients with the tcR R package. The overlap coefficient, calculated on TCRB nucleotide sequences, was used to quantify repertoire sharing. TCRdb's version of the immuneACCESS table is confined to in-frame rearrangements and falls short of the full clone set. An unresolved V gene accounts for under half of the shortfall where checked; the remainder is of unknown origin. V, J and clone size reflect that table, while D and trimming were determined from the DNA. This sample gives about 25,000 clones in total; 55% to 70% of them show up just once. The ten top clones hold about 1.1% of the sample.

V is cut by 0 bases and J by 4 bases, and the space between the germline ends is 12 bases. Taken from the germline V gene, the CDR1 and CDR2 loops are ENHRY and SYGVKD. The CDR3 measures 15 amino acids from cysteine to phenylalanine. The entry retains the CDR3 DNA only, 45 bases that are in frame from base 1. With regard to this clone: Its antigen remains unidentified. No base qualities exist here, and no much larger clone lies one base off it.

The research as a whole found: PCR might favor shorter templates, but patient and control samples were amplified and corrected together, so any skew would affect both groups equally. Because cDNA was sequenced instead of genomic DNA, highly expressing activated cells could be over-represented, though the groups showed no difference in activation or CD3 levels. Type 1 diabetes patients showed a moderate but significant shortening of TCRB CDR3 length in all four CD4+ subsets. Naive, central memory and regulatory TCRB repertoires appeared more similar among patients than among healthy donors. Because the HLA sub-analyses included only small numbers of individuals, any influence of HLA type on TCRB rearrangement was left unresolved. At VDJ recombination sites, type 1 diabetes patients had fewer insertions and more deleted nucleotides, which implies abnormalities in thymic rearrangement.

The source is a woman aged 40 to 55 with type 1 diabetes. The chain uses TRBV10-3 and TRBJ1-2, and possibly TRBD1, on 6 matching bases. Sequenced input: stem cell memory CD4+ T cells from blood. Taken with the paper, the label for cell subset or site translates to: stem cell-like memory CD4+ T cells. CDR3 sequence: CAISESQGFSYGYTF. In nucleotide form, the sequence is TGTGCCATCAGTGAGTCCCAGGGGTTCAGCTATGGCTACACCTTC.